This record looks at one TCR beta chain sequence and its context. The antigen it binds to is not known. No qualities accompany the bases; no much larger clone lies one base away. The CDR3 goes from the cysteine to the valine over 13 residues. The read is trimmed to its CDR3 DNA, 39 bases read in frame from base 1. The trim is 3 bases for V and 6 bases for J, with a gap of 15 bases between the germline ends. The germline V gene (reference sequence) yields DFQATT for CDR1 and SNEGSKA for CDR2. The source of the sample is a study of CD8 T cells in Susac syndrome (dated by TCRdb to between 2017 and 2020). With respect to the entire study: Repertoire sequencing was used to test whether CD8+ T cell activation and differentiation in Susac syndrome was antigen driven.

Broader findings and caveats from the paper: The number of individuals in the TCR sequencing and HLA analysis was recognized as being relatively small.

Peripheral blood CD8+ and CD4+ T cells from healthy donors, Susac syndrome patients and multiple sclerosis patients were profiled using high-throughput TCR beta sequencing. The healthy donors served as controls matched for age and sex. Bulk CD8+ and CD4+ T cells were purified by magnetic negative isolation, while CD8+ TEMRA cells were enriched using FACS. Blood was collected in EDTA tubes and processed within 24 hours, with PBMCs isolated through density gradient centrifugation. PBMCs intended for TCR sequencing were cryopreserved in liquid nitrogen and were subsequently thawed in a 37 degrees C water bath. A purity of at least 90% was achieved for sorted or isolated CD4+, CD8+ and CD8+ TEMRA cells. RNA was extracted using the RNeasy kit, and roughly 0.5 to 1 ug of the RNA was reverse transcribed with random hexamers. The immunoSEQ multiplex PCR assay, which covers 54 Vbeta and 13 Jbeta segments, was used to amplify TCR beta CDR3 regions. Bias from PCR amplification was corrected by using a synthetic template baseline for primer optimization and for computational correction. The paper's data handling went like this. Only productive sequences were kept, with reads annotated to V, D and J genes according to IMGT and analyzed in immunoSEQ Analyzer. To calculate clonality, Shannon entropy was normalized by log2 of the number of productive unique sequences and then subtracted from one. For each patient and control, public and private clones were evaluated among the 100 most prevalent clones. A clone was defined as Susac-specific if it was absent from the healthy and MS cohorts, from some 980 published viral clones and from other ImmuneACCESS disease sequences. The public reads were reanalyzed by TCRdb: fastp trimming at Q25, MiXCR alignment, in-frame beta chains only. Records with the same CDR3 protein are collapsed into one entry carrying the most frequent genes and DNA. The V and J calls here are based on TCRdb, not the publication. In this sample the table shows around 200,000 distinct CDR3 sequences, approximately 95% of which occur a single time. The leading ten clones occupy approximately 0.094% of the sample.

The chain was built from TRBV20-1 and TRBJ2-7; a weak D assignment points to TRBD1 (5 bases agree). The TCR sequence derives from a human donor in good health. Sample: CD4+ T cells from PBMCs. The bases are TGCAGTGCTAGGCCCAGGGCCGGCGCCGAGCAGTACGTC. This gives the protein CSARPRAGAEQYV.